The 18 T cell receptor beta chains listed next were all sequenced from one sample in a study of radiation and T cells in renal cell carcinoma. Produced via immunoSEQ multiplex PCR; TCRdb's table is partial and in-frame only. The data show some 120,000 clones, about 88% seen once. Time point given: blood 2 weeks post-SBRT. Treatment meaning: 15 Gy SBRT to primary tumor, nephrectomy 4 weeks later. The specimen was blood, collected from a patient whose treatment included radiotherapy and nephrectomy. The receptors were sampled from a woman between 70 and 85 years old with renal cell carcinoma.

The chain recombines TRBV11-3 with TRBJ1-3; D remains ambiguous. The CDR3 sequence is 15 residues long. V dropped 4 bases and J dropped 0 bases, with 10 bases sitting between them. The germline CDR1 and CDR2 sequences are SGHNT and YENEEA. CDR3 sequence (DNA): TGTGCCAGCAGCTCAATGACAATCTCTGGAAACACCATATATTTT. Its protein product is CASSSMTISGNTIYF.

The chain carries TRBV19 and TRBJ2-2; TRBD2 aligns across 11 bases. V lost 6 bases and J lost 4; bases outside the gene matches: 4. Per the germline V gene, CDR1 is LNHDA and CDR2 is SQIVND (reference sequence). The CDR3 length is 15 residues. CDR3: CASSSSGGFTGELFF. CDR3 bases: TGTGCCAGTAGCTCTAGCGGGGGGTTCACCGGGGAGCTGTTTTTT. Based on the CDR3 plus reference TRBV19 and TRBJ2-2, the full variable domain is DGGITQSPKYLFRKEGQNVTLSCEQNLNHDAMYWYRQDPGQGLRLIYYSQIVNDFQKGDIAEGYSVSREKKESFPLTVTSAQKNPTAFYLCASSSSGGFTGELFFGEGSRLTVL.

In this sample, this clone turned up a few times. This chain links TRBV7-2 with TRBJ1-1; tentative D call: TRBD1 (6 bases). The V and J ends lost 6 bases and 0 bases respectively, with 14 bases between them. This CDR3 is built from 15 residues. Germline assignment: CDR1 SGHTA and CDR2 FQGNSA. The CDR3 DNA reads TGTGCCAGCAGAGGAGGGGGGGACATGAACACTGAAGCTTTCTTT. Amino acids: CASRGGGDMNTEAFF. The whole variable domain, remainder taken from reference TRBV7-2 and TRBJ1-1, is GAGVSQSPSNKVTEKGKDVELRCDPISGHTALYWYRQSLGQGLEFLIYFQGNSAPDKSGLPSDRFSAERTGGSVSTLTIQRTQQEDSAVYLCASRGGGDMNTEAFFGQGTRLTVV.

J is TRBJ1-5 and V is TRBV28, with TRBD1 identical over 8 bases. CDR1 and CDR2 (germline): MDHEN, SYDVKM. The ends lost 2 bases at V and 4 bases at J; junction bases unmatched: 4. The CDR3 contains 15 residues. CDR3 nucleotide sequence: TGTGCCAGCAGTTTAGCCGGACAGGGTAATCAGCCCCAGCATTTT. Protein sequence: CASSLAGQGNQPQHF.

The gene calls are TRBV4-2 and TRBJ1-6; 10 bases align to TRBD1. Germline CDR1 and CDR2: LGHNA and YNFKEQ. This CDR3 region has 16 residues. After removal of 4 bases from V and 10 bases from J, the junction contained 10 bases not matched to a gene. CDR3 sequence reads: CASSPKDRGKGSPLHF. Written as DNA, the CDR3 is TGTGCCAGCAGCCCAAAGGACAGGGGGAAGGGCTCACCCCTCCACTTT.

The chain uses TRBV4-3 and TRBJ2-7; D remains ambiguous. Germline CDR1 is LGHNA and CDR2 is YSLEER. The length of the CDR3 is 13 residues. V was pared by 0 bases and J by 6 bases, with 9 bases between. The CDR3 sequence is CASSQDVGGEQYF. Here the CDR3 DNA reads TGCGCCAGCAGCCAAGATGTTGGTGGCGAGCAGTACTTC.

This chain uses TRBV7-2 with TRBJ1-2, with 8 bases fitting TRBD1. V lost 6 bases to trimming and J lost 2 bases; unmatched junction nucleotides: 5. The V gene's germline CDR1 is SGHTA and CDR2 FQGNSA. CDR3 size: 14 residues. CDR3 bases: TGTGCCAGCAGGCCTCGACAGGGGAACTATGGCTACACCTTC. Amino acids: CASRPRQGNYGYTF.

The chain employs TRBV30 and TRBJ1-2; tentatively, D is TRBD1 (6 bases). CDR1 is GTSNPN, CDR2 SVGIG, per germline (reference sequence). The CDR3 has 12 amino acids. V was cut by 3 bases and J by 5 bases, with 10 bases left in between. The CDR3 loop is CAWSLGQYGYTF. DNA for the CDR3: TGTGCCTGGAGCCTAGGACAGTATGGCTACACCTTC.

The chain links TRBV19 to TRBJ1-2, with 7 bases aligning to TRBD1. J was trimmed by 7 bases and V by 4 bases; bases with no gene match: 6. The length of the CDR3 is 13 residues. Germline V gene sequence: CDR1 LNHDA, CDR2 SQIVND (reference sequence). The CDR3 loop is CASSNDRVGGYTF. CDR3 DNA: TGTGCCAGTAGTAATGACAGGGTTGGTGGCTACACCTTC.

J is TRBJ2-5 and V is TRBV7-2, with unresolved D. Per the germline V gene, CDR1 is SGHTA and CDR2 is FQGNSA. V shed 4 bases and J shed 3 bases, with 15 bases lying between them. The CDR3 runs 15 residues. The CDR3 reads CASSSGPAGKETQYF. The DNA of the CDR3 is TGTGCCAGCAGCTCCGGGCCGGCCGGAAAAGAGACCCAGTACTTC.

The rearrangement links TRBV6-5 to TRBJ2-2, with D hard to call. V gave up 0 bases and J gave up 7 bases, with 6 bases separating them. The CDR3 has 13 residues. CDR1 is MNHEY, CDR2 SVGAGI, per germline. The CDR3 loop reads CASSYSTGGELFF. CDR3 bases: TGTGCCAGCAGTTACTCGACGGGCGGGGAGCTGTTTTTT.

The chain carries TRBV11-2 and TRBJ2-1, with TRBD1 as a possible D gene (6 bases). The germline V gene encodes CDR1 SGHAT and CDR2 FQNNGV. Trimming pared 3 bases from V and 7 bases from J, leaving 13 bases between. There are 14 residues in the CDR3. CDR3 bases: TGTGCCAGCAGCTTGCAGGGGAGCCGGAATGAGCAGTTCTTC. Translating it yields CASSLQGSRNEQFF.

This chain links TRBV4-1 with TRBJ1-4; 8 bases match TRBD1. The CDR3 loop spans 16 amino acids. The V and J ends lost 1 base and 5 bases, in that order; junction bases with no gene match: 6. Per the germline V gene, CDR1 is MGHRA and CDR2 is YSYEKL. This chain's CDR3 is CASSQVLTGVNEKLFF. DNA for the CDR3: TGCGCCAGCAGCCAAGTTTTGACAGGGGTAAATGAAAAACTGTTTTTT.

The rearrangement uses TRBV6-5 and TRBJ2-1; D is possibly TRBD1 (5 bases). The V and J ends lost 2 bases and 5 bases respectively, with 13 bases between them. Germline CDR1 reads MNHEY; CDR2 reads SVGAGI. The CDR3 is 15 residues long. The CDR3 bases are TGTGCCAGCAGTTACCGCCTGGGGCTTAACAATGAGCAGTTCTTC. Its protein is CASSYRLGLNNEQFF.

CDR3: CASSSGLAGGRRSTDTQYF. CDR3 coding DNA: TGCGCCAGCAGCTCCGGACTAGCGGGGGGGCGGCGTAGCACAGATACGCAGTATTTT. The chain carries TRBV5-1 and TRBJ2-3; 15 nucleotides line up with TRBD2. The CDR3 covers 19 residues. In germline, CDR1 is SGHRS, CDR2 YFSETQ. V lost 3 bases to trimming and J lost 0 bases; unmatched junction nucleotides: 8.

The chain carries TRBV28 and TRBJ2-7; D call uncertain. The germline V gene encodes CDR1 MDHEN and CDR2 SYDVKM. Trimming pared 2 bases from V and 0 bases from J, leaving 5 bases between. The CDR3 extends over 13 amino acids. The CDR3 DNA reads as TGTGCCAGCAGTTTACTGGGCTCCTACGAGCAGTACTTC. This gives the protein CASSLLGSYEQYF.

The chain uses TRBV5-1 and TRBJ2-7; D unclear. Trimming removed 0 bases from V and 6 bases from J, with 4 bases in between. The CDR3 is 11 residues long. Germline assignment: CDR1 SGHRS and CDR2 YFSETQ. The CDR3 nucleotides read TGCGCCAGCAGCTTGGTTTCCGAGCAGTACTTC. Encoded protein: CASSLVSEQYF.

This chain uses TRBV9 with TRBJ1-1; D remains ambiguous. Per germline, CDR1 SGDLS and CDR2 YYNGEE. V was cut by 0 bases and J by 1 base, with 7 bases left in between. This CDR3 spans 14 amino acids. CDR3 loop: CASSVALRNTEAFF. The CDR3 DNA sequence: TGTGCCAGCAGCGTAGCTCTGAGGAACACTGAAGCTTTCTTT. Looking up the rest from reference TRBV9 and TRBJ1-1 gives the full variable domain: DSGVTQTPKHLITATGQRVTLRCSPRSGDLSVYWYQQSLDQGLQFLIQYYNGEERAKGNILERFSAQQFPDLHSELNLSSLELGDSALYFCASSVALRNTEAFFGQGTRLTVV.